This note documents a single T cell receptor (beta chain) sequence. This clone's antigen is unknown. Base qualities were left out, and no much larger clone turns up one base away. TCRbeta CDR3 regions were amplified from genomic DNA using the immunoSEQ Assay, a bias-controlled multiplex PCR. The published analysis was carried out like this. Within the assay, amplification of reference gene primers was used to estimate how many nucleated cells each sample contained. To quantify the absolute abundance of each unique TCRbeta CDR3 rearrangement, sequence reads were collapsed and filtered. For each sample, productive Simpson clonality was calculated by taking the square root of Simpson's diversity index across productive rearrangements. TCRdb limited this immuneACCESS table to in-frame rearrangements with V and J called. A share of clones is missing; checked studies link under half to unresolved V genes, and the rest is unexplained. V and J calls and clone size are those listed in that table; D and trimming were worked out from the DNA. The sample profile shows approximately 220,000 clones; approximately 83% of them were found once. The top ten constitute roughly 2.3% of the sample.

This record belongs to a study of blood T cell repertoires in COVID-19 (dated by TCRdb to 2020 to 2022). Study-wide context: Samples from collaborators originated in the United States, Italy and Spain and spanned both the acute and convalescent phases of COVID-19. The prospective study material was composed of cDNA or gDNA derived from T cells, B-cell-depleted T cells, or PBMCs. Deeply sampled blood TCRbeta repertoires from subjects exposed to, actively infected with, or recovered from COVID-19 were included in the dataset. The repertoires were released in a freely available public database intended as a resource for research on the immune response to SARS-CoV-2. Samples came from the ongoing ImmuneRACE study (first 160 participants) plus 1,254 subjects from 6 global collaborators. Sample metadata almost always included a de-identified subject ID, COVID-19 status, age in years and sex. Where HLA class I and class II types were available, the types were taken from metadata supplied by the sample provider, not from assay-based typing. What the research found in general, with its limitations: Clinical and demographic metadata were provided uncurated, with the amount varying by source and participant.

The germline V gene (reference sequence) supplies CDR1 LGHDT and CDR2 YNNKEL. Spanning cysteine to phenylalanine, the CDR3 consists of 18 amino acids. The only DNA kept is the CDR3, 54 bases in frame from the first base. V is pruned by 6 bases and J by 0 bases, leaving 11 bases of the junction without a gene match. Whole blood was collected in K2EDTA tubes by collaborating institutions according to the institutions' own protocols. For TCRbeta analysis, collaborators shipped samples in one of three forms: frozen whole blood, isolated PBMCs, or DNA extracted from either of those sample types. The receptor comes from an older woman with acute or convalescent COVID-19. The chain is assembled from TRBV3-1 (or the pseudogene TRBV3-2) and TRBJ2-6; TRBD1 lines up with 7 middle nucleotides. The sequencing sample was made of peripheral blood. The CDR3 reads CASSRAGTATSGANVLTF. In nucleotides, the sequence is TGTGCCAGCAGTCGAGCCGGGACAGCCACCTCTGGGGCCAACGTCCTGACTTTC.